This record looks at one TCR beta chain sequence and its context. PCR involved 60 Vbeta and 13 Jbeta primers. Sequencing was performed with immunoSEQ multiplex PCR; in TCRdb, only in-frame clones are kept and a portion is missing. The sample includes 150,000 or so clones, about 88% seen only once; the top ten take almost 2%. The data derive from a study of cytomegalovirus exposure and HLA in healthy donors. The length of the CDR3 is 15 residues. Germline CDR1 and CDR2: SGDLS and YYNGEE. Trimming cost V 0 bases and J 3 bases; bases outside gene matches: 1. The TCR sequence derives from a woman aged 18-29 years in good health and CMV-seronegative. V is TRBV9 and J is TRBJ1-4; TRBD1 agrees at 8 bases. Sequenced input: PBMCs. CDR3 loop: CASSVAGGSNEKLFF. In DNA form, the CDR3 reads TGTGCCAGCAGCGTAGCAGGGGGCTCTAATGAAAAACTGTTTTTT.